These T cell receptor beta chains were read from a single sample in a study of blood T cell repertoires in COVID-19. TCRdb's copy holds only in-frame clones and misses some; the assay was immunoSEQ multiplex PCR. The sample has roughly 280,000 clones; roughly 90% are singletons. The sequencing sample was made of peripheral blood. These receptors were obtained from a man between 50 and 59 years old with acute or convalescent COVID-19. The conserved cysteine and the conserved F or W are not part of the CDR3 here. Fields, in order: J gene, V gene, CDR3 protein.

TRBJ2-7,TRBV5-6,ASSPPGFGRAGEQY
TRBJ1-1,TRBV10-3,AISEPLGGGTEAF
TRBJ2-7,TRBV7-9,ASSIQGWEQY
TRBJ1-3,TRBV7-9,ASSLGQGAFISGNTIY
TRBJ2-7,TRBV2,ASSDSGGYEQY
TRBJ1-1,TRBV11-2,ASTLGGLAEAF
TRBJ2-6,TRBV7-6,ASSHDRAGANVLT
TRBJ1-6,TRBV12-3/TRBV12-4,ASTPRGRSPLH
TRBJ1-4,TRBV9,ASSVGGRGEIMRKLF
TRBJ2-4,TRBV5-6,ASSFGQGGGTIGKNIQY
TRBJ2-3,TRBV5-6,ASSFRTSTDTQY
TRBJ2-7,TRBV30,AWSGGWRGPLYEQY
TRBJ2-3,TRBV25-1,ASEYTDTQY
TRBJ2-7,TRBV12-3/TRBV12-4,ASSLGRGEQY
TRBJ2-1,TRBV6-5,ASSYSHGPAGEQF
TRBJ1-1,TRBV18,ASSLTNRVNTEAF
TRBJ2-5,TRBV18,ASSPRQGVRETQY
TRBJ2-2,TRBV5-6,ASSFAPGNTGELF
TRBJ1-4,TRBV6-6,ASRNGGAVEKLF
TRBJ1-6,TRBV18,ASSPRGGSPLH
TRBJ2-1,TRBV30,AWSVLGTGNEQF
TRBJ1-2,TRBV6-6,ASRPRGQDPNYGYT
TRBJ1-4,TRBV19,ASRIRVNEKLF
TRBJ2-5,TRBV3-1/TRBV3-2,ASSLGGRETQY
TRBJ1-5,TRBV30,AWSVAGTGHQPQH
TRBJ2-5,TRBV2,ASSGGLEETQY
TRBJ2-7,TRBV3-1/TRBV3-2,ASSQGGLAGGDEQY
TRBJ2-3,TRBV5-1,ASSFSGGNTDTQY
TRBJ1-2,TRBV5-1,ASSWRTGVRGYT
TRBJ2-5,TRBV7-6,ASSSLGGLQETQY
TRBJ2-7,TRBV5-1,ASSLAGESSYEQY
TRBJ1-6,TRBV21-1,ASSKATGVNSPLH
TRBJ1-2,TRBV29-1,SVESMVAGRVGYT
TRBJ1-2,TRBV19,ASKTSDRNYGYT
TRBJ1-1,TRBV7-9,ASSPKGRLNTEAF
TRBJ1-2,TRBV21-1,ASSKKGTMGGYT
TRBJ2-5,TRBV2,ASSARGETQY
TRBJ2-5,TRBV7-9,ASSPIQETQY
TRBJ2-2,TRBV10-3,AISPGTVNTGELF
TRBJ2-5,TRBV6-5,ASSYTTGKETQY
TRBJ2-2,TRBV11-2,ASSLDLGAGAGELF
TRBJ1-5,TRBV19,ASSILETASNQPQH
TRBJ2-5,TRBV7-6,ASSLVMGGGAQETQY
TRBJ2-3,TRBV30,AWNVGGTDTQY
TRBJ1-2,TRBV7-9,ASSSIWDREL
TRBJ1-1,TRBV29-1,SVNSDTEAF
TRBJ2-7,TRBV4-1,ASSQDPSGTYEQY
TRBJ1-4,TRBV19,ACSGGGGTNEKLF
TRBJ1-4,TRBV6-5,ASKGRQGGEKLF
TRBJ2-2,TRBV5-4,ASSLGQQTGELF
TRBJ2-2,TRBV12-1,ASSFSRRLVGAGELF
TRBJ2-3,TRBV18,ASSLGQASTDTQY